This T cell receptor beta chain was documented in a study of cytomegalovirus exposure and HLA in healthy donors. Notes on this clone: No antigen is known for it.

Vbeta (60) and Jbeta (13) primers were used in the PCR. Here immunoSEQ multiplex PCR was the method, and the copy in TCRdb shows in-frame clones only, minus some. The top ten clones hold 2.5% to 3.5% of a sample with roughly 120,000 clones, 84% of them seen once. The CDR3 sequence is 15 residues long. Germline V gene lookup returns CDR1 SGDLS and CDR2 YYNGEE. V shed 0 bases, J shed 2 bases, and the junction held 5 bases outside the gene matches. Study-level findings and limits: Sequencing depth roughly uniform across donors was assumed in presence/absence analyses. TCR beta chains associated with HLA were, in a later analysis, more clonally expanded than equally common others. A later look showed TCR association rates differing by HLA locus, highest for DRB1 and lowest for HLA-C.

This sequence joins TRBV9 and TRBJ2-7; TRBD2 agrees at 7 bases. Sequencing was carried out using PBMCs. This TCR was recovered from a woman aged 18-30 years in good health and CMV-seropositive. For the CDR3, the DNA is TGTGCCAGCAGCGTAGGTCTAGCGGCGCCCTACGAGCAGTACTTC. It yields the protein CASSVGLAAPYEQYF.